The rows below give T cell receptor beta chains drawn from one sample of a study of blood T cells in healthy people across ages. Using its own MiXCR run on the 5' RACE reads, TCRdb lists one record per CDR3 protein. The sample has fewer than 700,000 distinct CDR3 sequences; roughly 48% are singletons. Material: blood. These receptors all come from a man older than 75 in good health. The CDR3 runs from the conserved cysteine through the conserved F or W. The D gene is left open where the match is weak. Only some rows state a clone size, as once, few, many or a class for expanded clones.

J gene: TRBJ2-5; clone size: few; V gene: TRBV20-1; D gene: TRBD2; CDR3 DNA: TGCAGTGCTAGGGGCCGAAGCGGGGCCCAAGAGACCCAGTACTTC; CDR3 protein: CSARGRSGAQETQYF
J gene: TRBJ1-4; clone size: few; V gene: TRBV20-1; D gene: .; CDR3 DNA: TGCAGTGCTAGTCGGACAGCGGCAAATGAAAAACTGTTTTTT; CDR3 protein: CSASRTAANEKLFF
J gene: TRBJ2-3; clone size: .; V gene: TRBV7-2; D gene: TRBD2; CDR3 DNA: TGTGCCAGCAGCTCTCCGGTCGGGACTAGCGGGAGGGATACGCAGTATTTT; CDR3 protein: CASSSPVGTSGRDTQYF
J gene: TRBJ2-7; clone size: few; V gene: TRBV7-2; D gene: .; CDR3 DNA: TGTGCCAGCAGCTTAGGGGCCAGGGGTACCTCCTACGAGCAGTACTTC; CDR3 protein: CASSLGARGTSYEQYF
J gene: TRBJ2-1; clone size: .; V gene: TRBV7-9; D gene: .; CDR3 DNA: TGTGCCAGCAGCTCGGTGTTTTCCTACAATGAGCAGTTCTTC; CDR3 protein: CASSSVFSYNEQFF
J gene: TRBJ2-3; clone size: .; V gene: TRBV11-2; D gene: .; CDR3 DNA: TGTGCCAGCAGCTTAGATCCCGCCGGGACAGATACGCAGTATTTT; CDR3 protein: CASSLDPAGTDTQYF
J gene: TRBJ2-2; clone size: .; V gene: TRBV5-1; D gene: .; CDR3 DNA: TGCGCCAGCAGCTTGACGGGGGACACCGGGGAGCTGTTTTTT; CDR3 protein: CASSLTGDTGELFF
J gene: TRBJ2-2; clone size: .; V gene: TRBV20-1; D gene: .; CDR3 DNA: TGCAGTGCTAGTTTCGGACATGCGAACACCGGGGAGCTGTTTTTT; CDR3 protein: CSASFGHANTGELFF
J gene: TRBJ2-6; clone size: .; V gene: TRBV10-2; D gene: .; CDR3 DNA: TGCGCCAGCACCCCTACTGGTGTTGGGGCCAACGTCCTGACTTTC; CDR3 protein: CASTPTGVGANVLTF
J gene: TRBJ2-5; clone size: few; V gene: TRBV29-1; D gene: .; CDR3 DNA: TGCAGCGGCAGCAAAGCCCAAGAGACCCAGTACTTC; CDR3 protein: CSGSKAQETQYF
J gene: TRBJ2-1; clone size: few; V gene: TRBV2; D gene: .; CDR3 DNA: TGTGCCAGCAGTCCCCGGGACAAGAATGAGCAGTTCTTC; CDR3 protein: CASSPRDKNEQFF
J gene: TRBJ1-2; clone size: .; V gene: TRBV10-3; D gene: .; CDR3 DNA: TGTGCCATCAGTGAGAGAGATGACTATGGCTACACCTTC; CDR3 protein: CAISERDDYGYTF
J gene: TRBJ1-5; clone size: many; V gene: TRBV6-6; D gene: .; CDR3 DNA: TGTGCCAGCAGTCCCCACGGTAGCAATCAGCCCCAGCATTTT; CDR3 protein: CASSPHGSNQPQHF
J gene: TRBJ1-5; clone size: .; V gene: TRBV28; D gene: .; CDR3 DNA: TGTGCCAGCACCACAGGCGGCCAGCCCCAGCATTTT; CDR3 protein: CASTTGGQPQHF
J gene: TRBJ2-3; clone size: .; V gene: TRBV20-1; D gene: TRBD2; CDR3 DNA: TGCAGTAATGGCGGGAGAGGCACAGATACGCAGTATTTT; CDR3 protein: CSNGGRGTDTQYF
J gene: TRBJ1-2; clone size: .; V gene: TRBV20-1; D gene: .; CDR3 DNA: TGCAGTGCTAAAACCAACAACTATGGCTACACCTTC; CDR3 protein: CSAKTNNYGYTF
J gene: TRBJ2-1; clone size: .; V gene: TRBV7-9; D gene: .; CDR3 DNA: TGTGCCTGCAGGAACCCCGGCGGGGGCAGGAATGAGCAGTTCTTC; CDR3 protein: CACRNPGGGRNEQFF
J gene: TRBJ2-7; clone size: .; V gene: TRBV5-1; D gene: .; CDR3 DNA: TGCGCCAGCAGCTTGGAGCCCCAGGTCTACGAGCAGTACTTC; CDR3 protein: CASSLEPQVYEQYF
J gene: TRBJ1-6; clone size: .; V gene: TRBV25-1; D gene: .; CDR3 DNA: TGTGCCATTAAACTCCTCCACTTT; CDR3 protein: CAIKLLHF
J gene: TRBJ1-5; clone size: .; V gene: TRBV28; D gene: .; CDR3 DNA: TGTGCCAGCAGTCCTGGATCAAGGAGCAATCAGCCCCAGCATTTT; CDR3 protein: CASSPGSRSNQPQHF
J gene: TRBJ2-1; clone size: many; V gene: TRBV7-9; D gene: TRBD1; CDR3 DNA: TGTGCCAGCAGACTCCCAGTGAGACAGGGATCAGGGCGGTTGGACAATGAGCAGTTCTTC; CDR3 protein: CASRLPVRQGSGRLDNEQFF
J gene: TRBJ2-1; clone size: .; V gene: TRBV4-3; D gene: .; CDR3 DNA: TGCGCCAGCAGCCAAGATATTGGACAGAGGGCCCCTTACAATGAGCAGTTCTTC; CDR3 protein: CASSQDIGQRAPYNEQFF
J gene: TRBJ1-1; clone size: few; V gene: TRBV6-6; D gene: TRBD1; CDR3 DNA: TGTGCCAGCAGTTACGTCCAGGGGGTAAACACTGAAGCTTTCTTT; CDR3 protein: CASSYVQGVNTEAFF
J gene: TRBJ1-2; clone size: many; V gene: TRBV7-9; D gene: .; CDR3 DNA: TGTGCCAGCAGCCCCTTCGACTATGGCTACACCTTC; CDR3 protein: CASSPFDYGYTF
J gene: TRBJ2-3; clone size: .; V gene: TRBV5-1; D gene: .; CDR3 DNA: TGCGCCAGCACCATCTTGGTTGGGACAGATACGCAGTATTTT; CDR3 protein: CASTILVGTDTQYF
J gene: TRBJ1-2; clone size: .; V gene: TRBV5-8; D gene: TRBD1; CDR3 DNA: TGTGCCAGCAGCTCGCAGGGGGGACCTAACTATGGCTACACCTTC; CDR3 protein: CASSSQGGPNYGYTF
J gene: TRBJ2-5; clone size: .; V gene: TRBV20-1; D gene: .; CDR3 DNA: TGCAGTGCTAGCCTAAACAGGGCTTCAGGGCAGTACTTC; CDR3 protein: CSASLNRASGQYF
J gene: TRBJ2-6; clone size: .; V gene: TRBV18; D gene: .; CDR3 DNA: TGTGCCAGCTCAACGACAGCCTCTGGGGCCAACGTCCTGACTTTC; CDR3 protein: CASSTTASGANVLTF